This entry is about one T cell receptor (beta chain). Its cognate antigen is unknown. This sample was included in a study of CD8 T cells in Susac syndrome. Study-wide background: Patients with Susac syndrome were therapy-naive, treated with corticosteroids, or treated with intravenous immunoglobulin alone when blood was collected. General study points: The number of individuals included in the study's TCR sequencing and HLA analysis was acknowledged as relatively small.

Reverse transcription of roughly 0.5 to 1 ug RNA used random hexamers. TCRdb analysed the immunoSEQ multiplex PCR reads with MiXCR anew, one entry per CDR3 protein. This sample has around 23,000 distinct CDR3 sequences, with 80% to 95% found just once. The CDR3 has 16 residues. V was pared by 6 bases and J by 4 bases, with 9 bases of the junction left unmatched. Per the germline V gene, CDR1 is MNHEY and CDR2 is SVGEGT. The J gene is TRBJ2-5, the V gene TRBV6-2 or TRBV6-3, with TRBD2 matching over 12 bases. What was sequenced was CD8+ T cells from PBMCs. This TCR derives from a human donor with Susac syndrome. The CDR3 loop is CASSRRTSGVLETQYF. CDR3 bases: TGTGCCAGCAGCCGTAGGACTAGCGGGGTTCTAGAGACCCAGTACTTC.